One TCR beta chain is described in this entry. The V end was cut by 6 bases, the J end by 6 bases, with 9 bases between. This CDR3 has 12 residues. Germline V gives CDR1 MNHEY, CDR2 SMNVEV (reference sequence). These data come from a study of blood T cell repertoires in COVID-19. Original processing methods: Nucleated cell counts were estimated from reference gene primer amplification. Profiled with immunoSEQ multiplex PCR; TCRdb holds only in-frame clones, not every one. For V, J and clone size, that table is used; D and trimming come from the DNA. The table has roughly 430,000 clones, 88% seen once. Ages ranged from 18 to 89 years, with residence in some 25 US areas. Participants' own reports of clinical history determined their cohort assignment.

The TCR comes from a woman in her forties with acute COVID-19. Sequencing used PBMCs or T cells enriched from blood (not recorded which). This chain uses TRBV27 with TRBJ2-1, with D perhaps matching TRBD1 (6 bases). The CDR3 region has the DNA TGTGCCAGCAGAACAGGGTCCAATGAGCAGTTCTTC. The encoded protein is CASRTGSNEQFF.